This T cell receptor beta chain stems from a study of blood T cell repertoires in COVID-19. At the level of the study: Samples of COVID-19 (acute and convalescent) were obtained from the United States, Italy and Spain. The analysed material was cDNA or gDNA that came from T cells, B-cell-depleted T cells, or PBMCs.

This clone has just a few counts. CDR1 is LGHNT and CDR2 is FRNRAP in the germline V gene. CDR3 size: 14 residues. V shed 1 base and J shed 3 bases, with 8 bases lying between them. Original handling: Nucleated cell counts were estimated from reference gene primer amplification. Generated by immunoSEQ multiplex PCR, the TCRdb table keeps only in-frame clones and is missing some. The DNA was the basis for D and trimming; V, J and clone size are from that table. The sample yields about 74,000 clones, 75% to 80% seen once. What was sequenced was peripheral blood. The chain links TRBV12-5 to TRBJ2-3, with D possibly being TRBD1 (5 bases). The receptor was isolated from a human donor in a cohort sampled during active COVID-19. Written as DNA, the CDR3 is TGTGCTAGTGGTTTGGGCAGGGCAACAGATACGCAGTATTTT. This encodes CASGLGRATDTQYF.